Sequencing of this T cell receptor (beta chain) was carried out in a study of PD-1 blockade in mismatch repair-deficient tumors. CDR3 size: 14 residues. V lost 4 bases, J lost 5 bases, and 3 bases stayed unmatched. The germline V gene encodes CDR1 ENHRY and CDR2 SYGVKD. Clones were read by immunoSEQ multiplex PCR, and TCRdb kept only the in-frame ones, dropping some. The repertoire holds under 50,000 clones, around 79% seen once, with approximately 22% in the top ten. Sequences were derived from peripheral blood, sampled 4 weeks after starting pembrolizumab. The receptor comes from an adult with mismatch repair-deficient cancer. This rearrangement joins TRBV10-3 to TRBJ2-5, with 11 bases that match TRBD1. For the CDR3, the DNA is TGTGCCATCAGTGGGGACAGGGGGTTTGAGACCCAGTACTTC. Its translation is CAISGDRGFETQYF.